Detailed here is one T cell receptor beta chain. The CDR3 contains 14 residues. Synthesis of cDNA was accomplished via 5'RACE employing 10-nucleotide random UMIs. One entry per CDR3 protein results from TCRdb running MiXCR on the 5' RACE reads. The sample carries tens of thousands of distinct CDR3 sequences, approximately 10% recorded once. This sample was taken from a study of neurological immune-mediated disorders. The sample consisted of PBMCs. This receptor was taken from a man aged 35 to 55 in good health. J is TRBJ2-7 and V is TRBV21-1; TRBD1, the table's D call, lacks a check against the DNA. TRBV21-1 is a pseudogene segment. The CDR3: CASSREGGNNEQYF. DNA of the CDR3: TGTGCCAGCAGCCGTGAGGGGGGGAATAACGAGCAGTACTTC.